This TCR beta chain was sequenced for a study of shared clonotypes between healthy human individuals. This clone was observed a few times. Libraries were prepared by immunoSEQ multiplex PCR; TCRdb keeps only in-frame clonotypes and omits some of them. The data hold some 450,000 clones, with about 74% observed a single time. The CDR3 spans 15 residues. Germline V gene data show CDR1 as KGHSY and CDR2 as FQNENV. The ends lost 3 bases at V and 8 bases at J; junction bases unmatched: 10. Sequenced sample: PBMCs. The gene calls are TRBV16 and TRBJ1-2, with 9 bases that match TRBD1. The TCR comes from a middle-aged woman in good health. Some clones in this sample may be carry-over from other donors' samples. The CDR3 here is CASSQFAGQGSGYTF. The CDR3 nucleotides are TGTGCCAGCAGCCAGTTCGCGGGACAGGGTTCGGGCTACACCTTC. The variable domain in full, with the rest retrieved from reference TRBV16 and TRBJ1-2, is GEEVAQTPKHLVRGEGQKAKLYCAPIKGHSYVFWYQQVLKNEFKFLISFQNENVFDETGMPKERFSAKCLPNSPCSLEIQATKLEDSAVYFCASSQFAGQGSGYTFGSGTRLTVV.